The 25 T cell receptor beta chains in this list originate from one sample, sequenced in a study of T cells in localized non-small cell lung cancer. The data were produced by immunoSEQ multiplex PCR, yet TCRdb's version contains in-frame clones alone and is incomplete. This sample has fewer than 2,000 clones, with about 35% found just once. The sample consisted of normal lung tissue next to the tumor, taken before any cancer treatment. The source of these receptors is a woman between 35 and 75 years old with stage II lung adenocarcinoma.

The chain carries TRBV6-8 and TRBJ2-1; 11 bases line up with TRBD2. The CDR3 is made up of 16 amino acids. The germline gives CDR1 MNHGY, CDR2 SAAAGT. The trim removed 0 bases at V and 3 bases at J, leaving 1 base unmatched. CDR3 loop: CASSYSGTSGYNEQFF. CDR3 DNA: TGTGCCAGCAGTTACTCCGGGACTAGCGGCTACAATGAGCAGTTCTTC.

The chain employs TRBV14 and TRBJ2-3; no firm D call. The CDR3 consists of 11 residues. Germline V gene lookup returns CDR1 SGHDN and CDR2 FVKESK. V lost 1 base to trimming and J lost 6 bases, with 2 bases between them. The CDR3 reads CASSQGDTQYF. DNA for the CDR3: TGTGCCAGCAGCCAAGGGGATACGCAGTATTTT.

The chain carries TRBV9 and TRBJ2-3; D not resolved. The CDR3 runs to 17 residues. Germline values: CDR1 SGDLS, CDR2 YYNGEE. V shed 3 bases and J shed 0 bases, with 17 bases lying between them. The CDR3 DNA is TGTGCCAGCAGCGGTCAGGCGCCCATCGGTAGCACAGATACGCAGTATTTT. Translating it yields CASSGQAPIGSTDTQYF.

The chain carries TRBV25-1 and TRBJ2-3; D call uncertain. The CDR3 sequence is 14 residues long. The V and J ends lost 0 bases and 2 bases respectively, with 6 bases between them. Germline CDR1 is MGHDK and CDR2 is SYGVNS. This CDR3 reads CASSEYSLTDTQYF. The CDR3 DNA follows: TGTGCCAGCAGTGAATATTCCCTCACAGATACGCAGTATTTT.

The gene calls are TRBV29-1 and TRBJ1-2; a possible D gene is TRBD1 (5 bases). Germline V lookup: CDR1 SQVTM, CDR2 ANQGSEA. The CDR3 covers 14 residues. Trimming took off 3 bases at V and 8 bases at J, with 19 bases between the two ends. The CDR3 sequence is CSVEDMGRGRGYTF. DNA for the CDR3: TGCAGCGTTGAGGATATGGGGCGGGGAAGGGGCTACACCTTC.

A few counts support this clone. The chain couples TRBV29-1 to TRBJ2-1; D is possibly TRBD2 (7 bases). This CDR3 has 13 residues. Per the germline V gene, CDR1 is SQVTM and CDR2 is ANQGSEA. Trimming removed 7 bases from V and 2 bases from J, with 12 bases in between. DNA for the CDR3: TGCAGCGCTCGGGGGGCCGCCTACAATGAGCAGTTCTTC. Amino acids: CSARGAAYNEQFF.

This clone is termed medium-sized. V usage is TRBV2 and J usage is TRBJ1-6; a possible D gene is TRBD1 (5 bases). Germline V lookup: CDR1 SNHLY, CDR2 FYNNEI. Trimming took 6 bases from V and 10 from J, leaving 22 bases between them. CDR3 size: 16 residues. As DNA, the CDR3 is TGTGCCAGCAGGAAGGGGACCGGAACCTCGGAGTCACCCCTCCACTTT. Protein product: CASRKGTGTSESPLHF.

J is TRBJ2-1 and V is TRBV6-8, with 9 positions matching TRBD2. Germline V gene sequence: CDR1 MNHGY, CDR2 SAAAGT. The CDR3 consists of 14 residues. Trimming at V came to 10 bases and at J to 5 bases, leaving 9 bases not matched to a gene. The CDR3 is CAIDSGGFDNEQFF. The CDR3 DNA follows: TGTGCCATCGATAGCGGGGGCTTCGACAATGAGCAGTTCTTC.

This clone is medium-sized (0.01 to 0.1%) within its sample. The DNA of the CDR3 is TGTGCCAGCAGCTTACTCTCAGGGGTGGGGGAGACCCAGTACTTC. As protein: CASSLLSGVGETQYF. The chain recombines TRBV11-3 with TRBJ2-5; TRBD1 might be the D (6 bases). Germline values: CDR1 SGHNT, CDR2 YENEEA. V lost 2 bases and J lost 5, with 15 bases in between. CDR3 length: 15 amino acids.

To note about this clone: Relative to the germline gene, one junction end is altered; a read error may explain this. The V gene is TRBV7-6, the J gene TRBJ2-7; 9 nucleotides agree with TRBD1. This CDR3 is built from 15 residues. Germline V lookup: CDR1 SGHVS, CDR2 FNYEAQ. The DNA of the CDR3 is TGTGCTAGCAGCCTGGGACAGGGAGAATCCTACGAGCAGTACTTC. This codes for CASSLGQGESYEQYF.

The chain recombines TRBV7-5 with TRBJ1-2; the listed D gene, TRBD1, was not tested against the DNA. TRBV7-5 is assigned pseudogene status. The CDR3 runs to 14 residues. In DNA, the CDR3 is TGTGCCAGCAGCTTATCCAGGTCTGACTATGGCTACACCTTC. Translated: CASSLSRSDYGYTF.

This clone came up a few times. The gene calls are TRBV11-3 and TRBJ2-7; D could derive from TRBD1 or TRBD2 (5 bases each). The CDR3 is 15 amino acids. Germline CDR1 reads SGHNT; CDR2 reads YENEEA. V dropped 0 bases and J dropped 2 bases, with 11 bases sitting between them. The CDR3 reads CASSLDWGLTYEQYF. The CDR3 DNA is TGTGCCAGCAGCTTAGATTGGGGGTTAACCTACGAGCAGTACTTC.

This rearrangement joins TRBV23-1 to TRBJ1-1, with D unresolved. TRBV23-1 is an ORF; its function is uncertain. Trimming took off 2 bases at V and 3 bases at J, with 16 bases between the two ends. CDR3 length: 16 amino acids. CDR3 bases: TGCGCCAGCAGTCAAGCCGGCCCCCAAAACGACACTGAAGCTTTCTTT. Its translation is CASSQAGPQNDTEAFF.

The chain employs TRBV19 and TRBJ2-3; D is ambiguous. V was trimmed by 4 bases and J by 6 bases, leaving 11 bases between them. This CDR3 is built from 13 residues. Germline V CDR1 and CDR2: LNHDA, SQIVND (reference sequence). CDR3 amino acids: CASSTSTGDTQYF. The DNA of the CDR3 is TGTGCCAGTAGTACATCAACCGGGGATACGCAGTATTTT.

This chain connects TRBV18 to TRBJ1-1; no definite D call. CDR1 is KGHSH and CDR2 is LQKENI in the germline V gene. Trimming took 3 bases from V and 1 from J, leaving 9 bases between them. The CDR3 spans 14 residues. CDR3 nucleotide sequence: TGTGCCAGCTCACCGGTCGCCAGGAACACTGAAGCTTTCTTT. Translating gives CASSPVARNTEAFF.

This clone has just a few counts. This chain links TRBV9 with TRBJ2-7; 7 nucleotides match TRBD2. CDR1 and CDR2 from the germline V gene are SGDLS and YYNGEE. This CDR3 has 14 amino acids. The junction had 7 bases not matched to a gene; V was cut back by 4 bases and J by 3 bases. CDR3 loop: CASSFSGEGYEQYF. CDR3 bases: TGTGCCAGCAGCTTTTCGGGGGAGGGCTACGAGCAGTACTTC.

V usage is TRBV14 and J usage is TRBJ2-1; D is perhaps TRBD1 (6 bases). V was clipped by 1 base and J by 4 bases, with 14 bases between them. The CDR3 length is 16 residues. Germline V CDR1 and CDR2: SGHDN, FVKESK. As DNA, the CDR3 is TGTGCCAGCAGCCAAGTTTTAGGGGGATCGTACAATGAGCAGTTCTTC. Translation gives CASSQVLGGSYNEQFF.

This clone came up once. The chain is built from TRBV19 and TRBJ1-1, with 7 nucleotides matching TRBD1. The V and J ends lost 6 bases and 2 bases, in that order; junction bases with no gene match: 6. Germline loops: CDR1 LNHDA, CDR2 SQIVND (reference sequence). The CDR3 sequence is 14 residues long. CDR3 DNA sequence: TGTGCCAGTAGGGTGACAGGGACCAACACTGAAGCTTTCTTT. Protein: CASRVTGTNTEAFF.

V gene TRBV28 combines with J gene TRBJ1-3; TRBD1 agrees at 8 bases. CDR3 size: 17 residues. V gave up 5 bases and J gave up 4 bases; unmatched junction bases: 13. The germline V gene has CDR1 MDHEN and CDR2 SYDVKM. This chain's CDR3 is CASSLIHYRGMGNTIYF. The CDR3 nucleotides read TGTGCCAGCAGTCTAATCCACTACAGGGGGATGGGAAACACCATATATTTT.

The J gene is TRBJ2-2, the V gene TRBV30; TRBD1 matches 9 bases. V dropped 0 bases and J dropped 4; count of bases not matched to a gene: 3. The length of the CDR3 is 15 residues. Germline V gene data show CDR1 as GTSNPN and CDR2 as SVGIG (reference sequence). The CDR3 is CAWSVQDRGTGELFF. The CDR3 DNA reads TGTGCCTGGAGTGTACAGGACAGGGGCACCGGGGAGCTGTTTTTT.

The genes are TRBV28 and TRBJ2-2; 9 bases are a match to TRBD2. The CDR3 is 14 residues long. V trimming: 8 bases; J trimming: 1 base; junction bases outside the gene matches: 2. Germline V CDR1 and CDR2: MDHEN, SYDVKM. The CDR3 spells CASLSGGNTGELFF. CDR3 nucleotides: TGTGCCAGCCTTAGCGGGGGGAACACCGGGGAGCTGTTTTTT.

The V call is TRBV28, the J call TRBJ1-5, with TRBD1 identical over 7 bases. V lost 5 bases to trimming and J lost 1 base; unmatched junction nucleotides: 8. The CDR3 is 16 residues long. Per germline, CDR1 MDHEN and CDR2 SYDVKM. The CDR3 DNA is TGTGCCAGCAGTCCGTCGACAGGGTCGAGCAATCAGCCCCAGCATTTT. Its translation is CASSPSTGSSNQPQHF.

V gene TRBV29-1 combines with J gene TRBJ2-5, with D perhaps matching TRBD2 (7 bases). V gave up 6 bases and J gave up 2 bases, with 13 bases separating them. The CDR3 has 13 residues. The germline V gene has CDR1 SQVTM and CDR2 ANQGSEA. The CDR3 region has the DNA TGCAGCGTGGGGAGGGACATTCAAGAGACCCAGTACTTC. Translated, it gives CSVGRDIQETQYF.

The chain carries TRBV18 and TRBJ1-5; no firm D call. The length of the CDR3 is 14 residues. CDR1 is KGHSH and CDR2 is LQKENI in the germline V gene. V gave up 2 bases and J gave up 3 bases, with 8 bases separating them. CDR3 amino acids: CASSPGGLNQPQHF. CDR3 bases: TGTGCCAGCTCACCAGGCGGGCTCAATCAGCCCCAGCATTTT.

This clone was observed a handful of times. The chain employs TRBV10-2 and TRBJ2-1; either TRBD1 or TRBD2 may supply D (5 bases each). CDR1 and CDR2 (germline): WSHSY, SAAADI. This CDR3 is 12 amino acids long. V shed 10 bases and J shed 2 bases, with 9 bases lying between them. The CDR3 protein is CATRDPYNEQFF. Written as DNA, the CDR3 is TGCGCCACCAGGGACCCCTACAATGAGCAGTTCTTC.